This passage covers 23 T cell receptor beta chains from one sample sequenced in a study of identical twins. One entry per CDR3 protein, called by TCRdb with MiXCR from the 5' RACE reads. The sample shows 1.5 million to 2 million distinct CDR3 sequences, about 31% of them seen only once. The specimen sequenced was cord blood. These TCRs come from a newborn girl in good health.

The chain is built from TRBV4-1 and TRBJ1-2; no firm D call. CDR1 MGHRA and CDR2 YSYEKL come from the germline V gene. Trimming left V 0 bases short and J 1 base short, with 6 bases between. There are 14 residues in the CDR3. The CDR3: CASSQDRHNYGYTF. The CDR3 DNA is TGCGCCAGCAGCCAAGATCGGCATAACTATGGCTACACCTTC.

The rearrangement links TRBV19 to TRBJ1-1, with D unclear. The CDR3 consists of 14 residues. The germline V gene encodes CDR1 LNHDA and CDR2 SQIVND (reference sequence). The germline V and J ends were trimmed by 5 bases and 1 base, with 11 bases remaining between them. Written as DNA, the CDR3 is TGTGCCAGTAGTGTCGGCCGGCCGAACACTGAAGCTTTCTTT. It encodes CASSVGRPNTEAFF.

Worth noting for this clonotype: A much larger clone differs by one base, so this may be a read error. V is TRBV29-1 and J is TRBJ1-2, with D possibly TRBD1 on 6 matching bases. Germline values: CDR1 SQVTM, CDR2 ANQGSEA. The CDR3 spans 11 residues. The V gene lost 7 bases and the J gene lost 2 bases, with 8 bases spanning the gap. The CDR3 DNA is TGCAGCGGTGGACAGAACTATGGCTACACCTTC. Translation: CSGGQNYGYTF.

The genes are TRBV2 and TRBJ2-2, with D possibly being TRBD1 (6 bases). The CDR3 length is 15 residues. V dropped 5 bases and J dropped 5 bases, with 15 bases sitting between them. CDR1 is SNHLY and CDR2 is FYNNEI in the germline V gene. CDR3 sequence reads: CASSTRGGETGELFF. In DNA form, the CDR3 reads TGTGCCAGCAGTACCCGAGGGGGAGAAACCGGGGAGCTGTTTTTT.

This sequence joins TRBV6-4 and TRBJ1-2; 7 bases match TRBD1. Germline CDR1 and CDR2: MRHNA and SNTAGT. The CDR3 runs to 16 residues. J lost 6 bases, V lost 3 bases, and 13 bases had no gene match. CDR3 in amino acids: CASSDRRTGLTNGYTF. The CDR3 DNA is TGTGCCAGCAGTGATCGAAGGACAGGCTTAACTAATGGCTACACCTTC.

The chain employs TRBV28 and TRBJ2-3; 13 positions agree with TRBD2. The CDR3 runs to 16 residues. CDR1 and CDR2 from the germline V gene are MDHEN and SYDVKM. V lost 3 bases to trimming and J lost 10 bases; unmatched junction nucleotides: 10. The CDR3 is CASSFLPGLAGLAQYF. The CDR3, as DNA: TGTGCCAGCAGTTTCCTCCCGGGACTAGCGGGATTGGCGCAGTATTTT.

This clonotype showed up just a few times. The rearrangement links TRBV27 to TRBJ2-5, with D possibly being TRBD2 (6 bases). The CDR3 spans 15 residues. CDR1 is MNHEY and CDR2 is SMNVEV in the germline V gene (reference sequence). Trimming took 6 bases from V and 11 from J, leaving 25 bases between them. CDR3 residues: CASRPIAENHNEQYF. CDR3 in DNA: TGTGCCAGCAGACCGATAGCGGAGAATCACAATGAGCAGTACTTC.

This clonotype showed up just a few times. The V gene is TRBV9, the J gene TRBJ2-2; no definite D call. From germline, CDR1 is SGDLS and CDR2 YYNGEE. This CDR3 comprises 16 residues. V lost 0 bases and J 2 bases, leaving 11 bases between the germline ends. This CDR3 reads CASSVEAFPNTGELFF. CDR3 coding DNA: TGTGCCAGCAGCGTAGAGGCTTTTCCTAACACCGGGGAGCTGTTTTTT.

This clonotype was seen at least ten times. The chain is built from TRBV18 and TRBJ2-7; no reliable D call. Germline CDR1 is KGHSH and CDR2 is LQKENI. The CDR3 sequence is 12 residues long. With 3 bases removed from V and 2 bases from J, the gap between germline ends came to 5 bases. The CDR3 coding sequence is TGTGCCAGCTCACCTCTTCCCTACGAGCAGTACTTC. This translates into CASSPLPYEQYF.

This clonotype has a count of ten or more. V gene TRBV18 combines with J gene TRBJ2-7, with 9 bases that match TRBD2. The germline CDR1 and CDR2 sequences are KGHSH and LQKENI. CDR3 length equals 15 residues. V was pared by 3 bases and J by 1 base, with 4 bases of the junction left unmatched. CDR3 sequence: CASSPRAGGSYEQYF. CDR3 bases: TGTGCCAGCTCACCGAGAGCGGGGGGTTCCTACGAGCAGTACTTC.

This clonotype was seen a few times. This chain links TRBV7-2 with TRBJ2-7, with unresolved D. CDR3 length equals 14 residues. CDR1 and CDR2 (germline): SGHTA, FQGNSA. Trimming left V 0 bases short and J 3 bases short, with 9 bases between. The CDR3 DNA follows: TGTGCCAGCAGCTTAGCCCCTGATCGCTACGAGCAGTACTTC. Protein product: CASSLAPDRYEQYF. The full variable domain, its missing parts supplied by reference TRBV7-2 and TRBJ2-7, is GAGVSQSPSNKVTEKGKDVELRCDPISGHTALYWYRQSLGQGLEFLIYFQGNSAPDKSGLPSDRFSAERTGGSVSTLTIQRTQQEDSAVYLCASSLAPDRYEQYFGPGTRLTVT.

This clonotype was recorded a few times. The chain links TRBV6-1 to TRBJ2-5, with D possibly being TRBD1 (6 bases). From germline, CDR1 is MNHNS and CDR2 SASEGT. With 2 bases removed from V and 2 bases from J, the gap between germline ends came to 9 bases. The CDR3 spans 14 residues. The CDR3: CASSERDKQETQYF. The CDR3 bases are TGTGCCAGCAGTGAAAGGGACAAACAAGAGACCCAGTACTTC.

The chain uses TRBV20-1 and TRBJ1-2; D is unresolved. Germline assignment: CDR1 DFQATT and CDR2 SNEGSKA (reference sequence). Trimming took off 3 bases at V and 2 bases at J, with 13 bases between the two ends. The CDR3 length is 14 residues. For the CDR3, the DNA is TGCAGTGCTAGTGTCCGGGCCCAAAACTATGGCTACACCTTC. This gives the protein CSASVRAQNYGYTF.

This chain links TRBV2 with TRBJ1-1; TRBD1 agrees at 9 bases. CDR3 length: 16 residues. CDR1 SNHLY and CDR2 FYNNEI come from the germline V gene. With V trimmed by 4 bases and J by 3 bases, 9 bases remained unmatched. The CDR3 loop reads CASSGGTGKMYTEAFF. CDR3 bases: TGTGCCAGCAGTGGTGGGACAGGGAAAATGTACACTGAAGCTTTCTTT.

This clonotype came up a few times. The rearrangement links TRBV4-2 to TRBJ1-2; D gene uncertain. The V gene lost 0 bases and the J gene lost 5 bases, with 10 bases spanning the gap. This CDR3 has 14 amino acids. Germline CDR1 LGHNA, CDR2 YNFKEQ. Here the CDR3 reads CASSQEMGRYGYTF. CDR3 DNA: TGTGCCAGCAGCCAAGAGATGGGAAGGTATGGCTACACCTTC.

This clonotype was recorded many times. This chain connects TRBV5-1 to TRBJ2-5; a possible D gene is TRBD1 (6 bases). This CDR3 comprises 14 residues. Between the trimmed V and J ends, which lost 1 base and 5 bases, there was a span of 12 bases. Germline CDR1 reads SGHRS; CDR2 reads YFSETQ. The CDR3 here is CASSLKNRAETQYF. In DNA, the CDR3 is TGCGCCAGCAGCTTGAAGAACAGGGCGGAGACCCAGTACTTC.

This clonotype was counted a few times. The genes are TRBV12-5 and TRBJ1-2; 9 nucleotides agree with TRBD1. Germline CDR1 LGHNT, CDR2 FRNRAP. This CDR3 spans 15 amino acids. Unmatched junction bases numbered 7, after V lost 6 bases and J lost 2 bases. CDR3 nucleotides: TGTGCTAGTGGCCCTTGGACAGGGGTGAACTATGGCTACACCTTC. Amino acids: CASGPWTGVNYGYTF.

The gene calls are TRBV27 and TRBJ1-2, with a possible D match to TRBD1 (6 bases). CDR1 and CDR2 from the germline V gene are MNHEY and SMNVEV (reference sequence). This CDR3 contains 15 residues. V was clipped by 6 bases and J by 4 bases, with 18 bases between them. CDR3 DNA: TGTGCCAGCAGAGAGGGGGGGGAAGTGGGCTATGGCTACACCTTC. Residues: CASREGGEVGYGYTF.

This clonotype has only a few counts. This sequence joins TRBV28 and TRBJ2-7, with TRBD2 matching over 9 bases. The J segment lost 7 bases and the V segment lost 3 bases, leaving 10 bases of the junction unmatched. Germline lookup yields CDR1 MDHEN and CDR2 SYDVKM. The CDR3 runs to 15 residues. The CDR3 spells CASSFRGSGRNEQYF. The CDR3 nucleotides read TGTGCCAGCAGTTTTCGGGGTAGCGGGAGAAATGAGCAGTACTTC.

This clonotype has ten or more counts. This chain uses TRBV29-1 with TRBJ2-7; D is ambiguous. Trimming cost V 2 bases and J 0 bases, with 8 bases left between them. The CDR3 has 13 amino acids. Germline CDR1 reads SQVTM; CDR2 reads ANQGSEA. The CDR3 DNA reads TGCAGCGTTGAAATGGCAGACTCCTACGAGCAGTACTTC. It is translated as CSVEMADSYEQYF.

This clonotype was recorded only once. The DNA for the CDR3 is TGCAGTGCTAGCCCCTCTAGCGCCTTCTCCTACAATGAGCAGTTCTTC. Translation gives CSASPSSAFSYNEQFF. The chain is built from TRBV20-1 and TRBJ2-1; D might be TRBD2 (6 bases). Between the trimmed V and J ends, which lost 3 bases and 0 bases, there was a span of 15 bases. Germline lookup yields CDR1 DFQATT and CDR2 SNEGSKA (reference sequence). There are 16 residues in the CDR3.

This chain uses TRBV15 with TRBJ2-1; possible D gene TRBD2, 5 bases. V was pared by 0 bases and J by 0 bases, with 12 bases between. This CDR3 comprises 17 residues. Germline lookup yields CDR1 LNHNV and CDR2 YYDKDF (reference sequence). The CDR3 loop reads CATSRDVGISSYNEQFF. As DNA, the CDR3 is TGTGCCACCAGCAGAGATGTCGGGATCAGCTCCTACAATGAGCAGTTCTTC.

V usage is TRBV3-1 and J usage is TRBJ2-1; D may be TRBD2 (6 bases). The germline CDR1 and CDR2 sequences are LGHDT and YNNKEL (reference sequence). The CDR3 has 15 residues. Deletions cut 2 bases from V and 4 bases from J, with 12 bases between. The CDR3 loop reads CASSQLSGLYNEQFF. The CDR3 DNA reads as TGTGCCAGCAGCCAATTAAGCGGGTTGTACAATGAGCAGTTCTTC.